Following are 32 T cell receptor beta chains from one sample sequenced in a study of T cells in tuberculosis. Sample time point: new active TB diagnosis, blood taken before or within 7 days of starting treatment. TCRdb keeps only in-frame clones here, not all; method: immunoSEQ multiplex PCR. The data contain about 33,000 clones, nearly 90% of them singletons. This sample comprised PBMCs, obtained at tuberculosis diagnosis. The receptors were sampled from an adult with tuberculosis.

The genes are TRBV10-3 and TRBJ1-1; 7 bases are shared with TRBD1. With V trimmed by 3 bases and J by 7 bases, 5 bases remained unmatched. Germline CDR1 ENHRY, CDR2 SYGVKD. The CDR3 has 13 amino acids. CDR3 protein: CAISERQGLEAFF. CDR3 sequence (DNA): TGTGCCATCAGTGAACGACAGGGACTTGAAGCTTTCTTT.

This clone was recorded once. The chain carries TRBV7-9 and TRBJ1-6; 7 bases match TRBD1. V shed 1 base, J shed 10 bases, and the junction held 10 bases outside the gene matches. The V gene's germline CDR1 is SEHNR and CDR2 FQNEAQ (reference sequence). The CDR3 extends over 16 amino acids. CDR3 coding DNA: TGTGCCAGCAGCTTAGATTGGCGGACAGGCAGGTCACCCCTCCACTTT. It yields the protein CASSLDWRTGRSPLHF.

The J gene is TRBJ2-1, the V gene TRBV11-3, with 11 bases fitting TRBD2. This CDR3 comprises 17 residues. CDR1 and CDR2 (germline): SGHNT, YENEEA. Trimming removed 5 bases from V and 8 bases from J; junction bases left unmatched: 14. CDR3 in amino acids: CASSTQTTSGSGDEQFF. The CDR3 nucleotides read TGTGCCAGCAGCACCCAGACCACTAGCGGGAGTGGGGATGAGCAGTTCTTC.

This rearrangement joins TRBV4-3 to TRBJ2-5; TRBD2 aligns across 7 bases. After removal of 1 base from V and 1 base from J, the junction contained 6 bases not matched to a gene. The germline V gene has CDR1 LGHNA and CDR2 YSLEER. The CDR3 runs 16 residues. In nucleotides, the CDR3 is TGCGCCAGCAGCCAAGTGGCTAGCGGCGTCCAAGAGACCCAGTACTTC. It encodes CASSQVASGVQETQYF.

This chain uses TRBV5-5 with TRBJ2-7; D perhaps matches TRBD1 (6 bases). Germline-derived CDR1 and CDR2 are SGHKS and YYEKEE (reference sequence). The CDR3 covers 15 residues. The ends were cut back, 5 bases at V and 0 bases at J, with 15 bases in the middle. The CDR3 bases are TGTGCCAGCAGATCCGCCCAGGGGTTCTCCTACGAGCAGTACTTC. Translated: CASRSAQGFSYEQYF.

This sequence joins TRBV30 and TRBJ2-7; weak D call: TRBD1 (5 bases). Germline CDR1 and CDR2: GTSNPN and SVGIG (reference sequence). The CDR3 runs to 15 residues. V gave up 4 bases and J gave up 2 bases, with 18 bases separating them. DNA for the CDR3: TGTGCCTGGAACAGGCCCCCCAGGGCCACCTACGAGCAGTACTTC. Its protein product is CAWNRPPRATYEQYF.

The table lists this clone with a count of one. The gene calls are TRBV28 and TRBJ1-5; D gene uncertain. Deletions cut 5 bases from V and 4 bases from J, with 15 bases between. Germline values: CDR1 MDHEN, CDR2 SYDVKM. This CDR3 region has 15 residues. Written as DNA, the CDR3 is TGTGCCAGCAGTCCCCGGTCTCTCGATAATCAGCCCCAGCATTTT. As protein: CASSPRSLDNQPQHF.

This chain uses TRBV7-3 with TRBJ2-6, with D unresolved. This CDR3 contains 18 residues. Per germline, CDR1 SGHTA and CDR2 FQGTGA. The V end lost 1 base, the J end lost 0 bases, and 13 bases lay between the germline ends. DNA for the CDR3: TGTGCCAGCAGCTTAATACCCGTAAGCCACTCTGGGGCCAACGTCCTGACTTTC. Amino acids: CASSLIPVSHSGANVLTF.

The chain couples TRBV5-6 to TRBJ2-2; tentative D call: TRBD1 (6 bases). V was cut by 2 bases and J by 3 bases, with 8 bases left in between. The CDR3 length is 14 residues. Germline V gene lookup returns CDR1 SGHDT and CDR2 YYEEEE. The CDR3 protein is CASSLTGYTGELFF. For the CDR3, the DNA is TGTGCCAGCAGCTTAACAGGGTACACCGGGGAGCTGTTTTTT.

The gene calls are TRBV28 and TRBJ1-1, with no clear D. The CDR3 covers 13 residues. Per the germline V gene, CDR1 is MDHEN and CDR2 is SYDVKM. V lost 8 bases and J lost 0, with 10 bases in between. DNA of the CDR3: TGTGCCAGCGGTACAGAGCTGAACACTGAAGCTTTCTTT. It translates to CASGTELNTEAFF.

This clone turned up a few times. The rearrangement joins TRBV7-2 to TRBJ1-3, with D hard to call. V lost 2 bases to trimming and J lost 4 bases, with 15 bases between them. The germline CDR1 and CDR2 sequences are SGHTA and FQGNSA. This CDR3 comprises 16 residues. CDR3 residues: CASSLSGGLSGNTIYF. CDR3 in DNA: TGTGCCAGCAGCTTAAGCGGAGGGTTGTCAGGAAACACCATATATTTT.

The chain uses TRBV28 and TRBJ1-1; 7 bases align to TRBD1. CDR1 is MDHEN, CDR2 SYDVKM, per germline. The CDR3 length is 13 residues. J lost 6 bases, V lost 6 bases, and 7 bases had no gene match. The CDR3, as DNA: TGTGCCAGCAGCTCGACAGGGATCCCTGAAGCTTTCTTT. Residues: CASSSTGIPEAFF.

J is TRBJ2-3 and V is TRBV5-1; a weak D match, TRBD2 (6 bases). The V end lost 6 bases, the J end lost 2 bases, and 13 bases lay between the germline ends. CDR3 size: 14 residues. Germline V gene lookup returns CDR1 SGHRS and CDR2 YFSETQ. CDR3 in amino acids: CASNGGEITDTQYF. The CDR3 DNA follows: TGCGCCAGCAACGGCGGGGAAATCACAGATACGCAGTATTTT.

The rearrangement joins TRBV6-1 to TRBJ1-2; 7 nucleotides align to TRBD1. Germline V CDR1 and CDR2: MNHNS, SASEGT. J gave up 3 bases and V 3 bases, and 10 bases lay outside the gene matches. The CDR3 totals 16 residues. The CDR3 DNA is TGTGCCAGCAGTGAGGAGGCCAGGGGGTGGGACTATGGCTACACCTTC. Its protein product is CASSEEARGWDYGYTF.

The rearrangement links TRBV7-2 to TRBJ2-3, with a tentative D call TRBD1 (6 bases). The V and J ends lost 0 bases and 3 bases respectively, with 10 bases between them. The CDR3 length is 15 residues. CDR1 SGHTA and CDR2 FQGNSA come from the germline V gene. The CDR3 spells CASSLAGAGTDTQYF. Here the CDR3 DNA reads TGTGCCAGCAGCTTAGCGGGGGCGGGTACAGATACGCAGTATTTT.

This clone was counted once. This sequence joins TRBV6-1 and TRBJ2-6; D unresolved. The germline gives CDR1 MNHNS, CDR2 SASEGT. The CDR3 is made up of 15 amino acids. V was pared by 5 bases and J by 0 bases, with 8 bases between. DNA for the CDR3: TGTGCCAGCAGTTCCGGAGTCTCTGGGGCCAACGTCCTGACTTTC. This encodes CASSSGVSGANVLTF.

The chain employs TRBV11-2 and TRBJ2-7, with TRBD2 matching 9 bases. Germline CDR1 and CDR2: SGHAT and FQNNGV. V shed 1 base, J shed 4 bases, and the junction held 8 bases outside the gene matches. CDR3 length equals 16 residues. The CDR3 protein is CASSLGASGIGYEQYF. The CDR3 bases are TGTGCCAGCAGCTTAGGAGCTAGCGGGATCGGGTACGAGCAGTACTTC.

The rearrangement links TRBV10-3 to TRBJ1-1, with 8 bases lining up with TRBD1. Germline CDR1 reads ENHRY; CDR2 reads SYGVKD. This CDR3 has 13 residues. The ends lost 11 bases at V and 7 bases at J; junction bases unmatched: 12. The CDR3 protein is CAASPAGTGEAFF. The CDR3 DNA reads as TGTGCCGCCTCCCCGGCAGGGACAGGTGAAGCTTTCTTT.

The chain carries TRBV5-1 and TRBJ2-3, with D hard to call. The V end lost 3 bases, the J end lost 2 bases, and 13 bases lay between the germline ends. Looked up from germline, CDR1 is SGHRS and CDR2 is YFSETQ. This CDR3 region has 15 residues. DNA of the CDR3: TGCGCCAGCAGCTCCGAGCCCGCTGTCACAGATACGCAGTATTTT. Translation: CASSSEPAVTDTQYF.

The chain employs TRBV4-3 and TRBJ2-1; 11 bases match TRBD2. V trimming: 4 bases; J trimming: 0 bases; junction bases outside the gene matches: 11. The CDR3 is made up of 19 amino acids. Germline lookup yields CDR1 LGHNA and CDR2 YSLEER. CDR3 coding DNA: TGCGCCAGCAGCCCGGGACTAGCGGATTTTCTACTCTCCTACAATGAGCAGTTCTTC. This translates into CASSPGLADFLLSYNEQFF.

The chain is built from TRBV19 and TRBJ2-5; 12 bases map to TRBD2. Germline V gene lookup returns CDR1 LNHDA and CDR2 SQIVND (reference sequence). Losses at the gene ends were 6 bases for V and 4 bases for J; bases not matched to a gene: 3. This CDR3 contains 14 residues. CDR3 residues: CASSPTSGRETQYF. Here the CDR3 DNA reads TGTGCCAGTAGCCCGACTAGCGGGAGAGAGACCCAGTACTTC.

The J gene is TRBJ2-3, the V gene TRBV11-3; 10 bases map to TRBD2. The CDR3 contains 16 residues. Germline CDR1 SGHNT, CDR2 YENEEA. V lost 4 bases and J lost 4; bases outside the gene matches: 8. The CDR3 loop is CASSSERGGRADTQYF. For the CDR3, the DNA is TGTGCCAGCAGCTCCGAGCGGGGGGGCAGGGCAGATACGCAGTATTTT.

The CDR3 region has the DNA TGCGCCAGCAGCCAGGGTGGACAGTTGAACACTGAAGCTTTCTTT. Amino acids: CASSQGGQLNTEAFF. The rearrangement uses TRBV4-1 and TRBJ1-1; tentative D call: TRBD1 (6 bases). The V gene's germline CDR1 is MGHRA and CDR2 YSYEKL. The V gene lost 3 bases and the J gene lost 0 bases, with 11 bases spanning the gap. The CDR3 has 15 amino acids.

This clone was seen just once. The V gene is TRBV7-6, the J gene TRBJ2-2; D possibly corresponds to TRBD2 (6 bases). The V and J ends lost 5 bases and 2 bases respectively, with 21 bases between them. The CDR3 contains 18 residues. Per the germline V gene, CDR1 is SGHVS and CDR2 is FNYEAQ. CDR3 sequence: CASSIYPWEETNTGELFF. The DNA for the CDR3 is TGTGCCAGCAGCATATACCCCTGGGAGGAGACAAACACCGGGGAGCTGTTTTTT.

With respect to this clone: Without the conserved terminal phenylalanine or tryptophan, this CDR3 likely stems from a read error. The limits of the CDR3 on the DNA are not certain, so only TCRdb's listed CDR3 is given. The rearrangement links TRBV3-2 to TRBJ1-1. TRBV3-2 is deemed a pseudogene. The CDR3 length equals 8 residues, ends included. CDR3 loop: CASSQPPL.

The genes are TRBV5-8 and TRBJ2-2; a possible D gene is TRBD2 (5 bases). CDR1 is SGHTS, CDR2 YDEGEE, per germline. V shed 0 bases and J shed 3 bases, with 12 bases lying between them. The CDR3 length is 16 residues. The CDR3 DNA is TGTGCCAGCAGCTTGGGGCCACTAGACTACACCGGGGAGCTGTTTTTT. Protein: CASSLGPLDYTGELFF.

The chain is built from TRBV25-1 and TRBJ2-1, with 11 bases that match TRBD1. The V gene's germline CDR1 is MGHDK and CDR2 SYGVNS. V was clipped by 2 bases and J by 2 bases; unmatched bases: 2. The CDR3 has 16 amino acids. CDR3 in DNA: TGTGCCAGCAGTGAACGGACAGGGGGCCCCTACAATGAGCAGTTCTTC. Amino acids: CASSERTGGPYNEQFF. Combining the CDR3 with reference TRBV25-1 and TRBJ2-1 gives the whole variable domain EADIYQTPRYLVIGTGKKITLECSQTMGHDKMYWYQQDPGMELHLIHYSYGVNSTEKGDLSSESTVSRIRTEHFPLTLESARPSHTSQYLCASSERTGGPYNEQFFGPGTRLTVL.

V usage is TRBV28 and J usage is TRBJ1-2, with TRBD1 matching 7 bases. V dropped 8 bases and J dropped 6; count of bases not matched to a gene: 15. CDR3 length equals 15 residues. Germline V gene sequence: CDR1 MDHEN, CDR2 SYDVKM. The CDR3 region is CASRPTGDRMDGYTF. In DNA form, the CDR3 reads TGTGCCAGCCGACCTACAGGGGATCGGATGGATGGCTACACCTTC.

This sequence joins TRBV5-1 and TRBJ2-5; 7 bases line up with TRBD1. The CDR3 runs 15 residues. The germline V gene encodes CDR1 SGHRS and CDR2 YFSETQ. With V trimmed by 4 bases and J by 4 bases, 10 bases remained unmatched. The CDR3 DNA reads TGCGCCAGCAGCCCCGATACAGGGGATGGAGAGACCCAGTACTTC. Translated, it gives CASSPDTGDGETQYF.

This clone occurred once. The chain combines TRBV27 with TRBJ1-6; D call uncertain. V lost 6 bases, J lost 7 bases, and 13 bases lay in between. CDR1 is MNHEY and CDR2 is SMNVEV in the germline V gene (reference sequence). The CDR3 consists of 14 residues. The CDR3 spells CASSTLSQNSPLHF. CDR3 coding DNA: TGTGCCAGCAGCACGCTCAGTCAGAATTCACCCCTCCACTTT.

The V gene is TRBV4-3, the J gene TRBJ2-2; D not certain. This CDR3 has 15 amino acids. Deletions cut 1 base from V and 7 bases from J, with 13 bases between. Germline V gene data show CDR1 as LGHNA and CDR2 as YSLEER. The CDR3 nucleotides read TGCGCCAGCAGCCAAGTTCTGGGCCACATCGGGGAGCTGTTTTTT. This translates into CASSQVLGHIGELFF.

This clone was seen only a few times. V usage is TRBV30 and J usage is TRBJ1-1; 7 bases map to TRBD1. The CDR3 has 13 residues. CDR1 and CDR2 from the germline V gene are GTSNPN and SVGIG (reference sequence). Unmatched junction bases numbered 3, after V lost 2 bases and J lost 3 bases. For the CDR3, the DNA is TGTGCCTGGAGTCAGCAGGGGGACACTGAAGCTTTCTTT. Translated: CAWSQQGDTEAFF.